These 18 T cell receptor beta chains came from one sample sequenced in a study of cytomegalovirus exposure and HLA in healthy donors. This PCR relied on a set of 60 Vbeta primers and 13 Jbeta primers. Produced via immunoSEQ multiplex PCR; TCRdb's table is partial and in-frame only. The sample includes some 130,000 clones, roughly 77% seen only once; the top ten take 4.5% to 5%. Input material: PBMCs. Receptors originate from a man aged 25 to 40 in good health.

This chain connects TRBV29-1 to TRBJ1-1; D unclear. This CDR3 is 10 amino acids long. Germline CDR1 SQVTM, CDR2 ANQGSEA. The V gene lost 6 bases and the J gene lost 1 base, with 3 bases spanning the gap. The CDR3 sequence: CSVGNTEAFF. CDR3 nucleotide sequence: TGCAGCGTCGGGAACACTGAAGCTTTCTTT.

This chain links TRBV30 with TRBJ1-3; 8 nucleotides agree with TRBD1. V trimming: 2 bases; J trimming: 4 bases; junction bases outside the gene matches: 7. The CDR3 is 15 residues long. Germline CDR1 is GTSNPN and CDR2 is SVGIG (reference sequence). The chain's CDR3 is CAWSLWTGQGNTIYF. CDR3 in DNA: TGTGCCTGGAGTTTGTGGACAGGGCAGGGAAACACCATATATTTT.

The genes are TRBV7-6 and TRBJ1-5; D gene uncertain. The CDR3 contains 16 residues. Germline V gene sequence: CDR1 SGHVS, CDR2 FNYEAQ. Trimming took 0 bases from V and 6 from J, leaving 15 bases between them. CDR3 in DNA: TGTGCCAGCAGCTTAGCAGGTGGCGTTTCTAGTCAGCCCCAGCATTTT. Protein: CASSLAGGVSSQPQHF.

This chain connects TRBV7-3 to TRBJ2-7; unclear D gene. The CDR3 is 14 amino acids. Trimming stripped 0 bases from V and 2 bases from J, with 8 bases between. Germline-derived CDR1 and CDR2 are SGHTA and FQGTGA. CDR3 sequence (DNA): TGTGCCAGCAGCTTAACTCCAGGCACCTACGAGCAGTACTTC. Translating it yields CASSLTPGTYEQYF.

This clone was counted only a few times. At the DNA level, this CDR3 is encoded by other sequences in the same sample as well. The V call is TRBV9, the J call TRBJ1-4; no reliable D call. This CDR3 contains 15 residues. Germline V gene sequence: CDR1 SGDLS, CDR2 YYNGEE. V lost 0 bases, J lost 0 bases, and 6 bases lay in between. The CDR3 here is CASSVGGATNEKLFF. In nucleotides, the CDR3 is TGTGCCAGCAGCGTAGGGGGAGCAACTAATGAAAAACTGTTTTTT.

CDR3 sequence (DNA): TGCGCCAGCAGCCATCCCCCGAGGCGGAGCTCTGGAAACACCATATATTTT. Residues: CASSHPPRRSSGNTIYF. This chain joins TRBV4-1 and TRBJ1-3; D unresolved. CDR3 length: 17 residues. The germline V gene encodes CDR1 MGHRA and CDR2 YSYEKL. The germline V and J ends were trimmed by 3 bases and 0 bases, with 15 bases remaining between them.

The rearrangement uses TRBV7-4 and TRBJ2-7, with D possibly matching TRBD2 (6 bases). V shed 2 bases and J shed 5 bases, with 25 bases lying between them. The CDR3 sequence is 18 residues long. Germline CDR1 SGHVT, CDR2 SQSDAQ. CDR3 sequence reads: CASSLNEGTGEAGDEQYF. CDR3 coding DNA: TGTGCCAGCAGCTTAAATGAAGGTACGGGGGAGGCTGGGGACGAGCAGTACTTC.

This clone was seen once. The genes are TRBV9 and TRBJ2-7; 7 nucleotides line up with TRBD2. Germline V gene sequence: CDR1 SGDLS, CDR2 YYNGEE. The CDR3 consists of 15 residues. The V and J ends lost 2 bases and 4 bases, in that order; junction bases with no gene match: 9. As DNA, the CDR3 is TGTGCCAGCAGCGTCCAGGCTAGCGGACTTTACGAGCAGTACTTC. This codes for CASSVQASGLYEQYF.

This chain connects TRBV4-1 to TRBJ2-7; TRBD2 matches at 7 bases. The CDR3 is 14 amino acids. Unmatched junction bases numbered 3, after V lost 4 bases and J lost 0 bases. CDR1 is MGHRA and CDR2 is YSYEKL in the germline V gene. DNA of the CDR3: TGCGCCAGCAGCCCCCGGACTAGCTCCTACGAGCAGTACTTC. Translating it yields CASSPRTSSYEQYF.

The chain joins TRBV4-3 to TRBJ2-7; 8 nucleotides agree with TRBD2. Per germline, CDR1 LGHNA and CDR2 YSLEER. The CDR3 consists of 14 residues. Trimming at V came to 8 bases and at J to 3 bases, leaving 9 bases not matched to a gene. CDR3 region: CASHREGPNYEQYF. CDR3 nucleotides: TGCGCCAGCCACCGGGAGGGCCCGAACTACGAGCAGTACTTC.

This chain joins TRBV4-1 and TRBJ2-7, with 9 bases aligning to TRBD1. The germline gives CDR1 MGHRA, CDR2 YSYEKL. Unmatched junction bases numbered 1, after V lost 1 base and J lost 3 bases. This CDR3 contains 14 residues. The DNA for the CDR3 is TGCGCCAGCAGCCAAGGACAGGGGGACTACGAGCAGTACTTC. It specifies CASSQGQGDYEQYF.

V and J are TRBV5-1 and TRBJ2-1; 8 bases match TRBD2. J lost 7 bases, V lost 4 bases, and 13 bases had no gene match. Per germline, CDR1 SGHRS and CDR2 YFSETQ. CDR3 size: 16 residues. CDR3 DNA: TGCGCCAGCAGCGGGGGGGCCAGCGGGAGTAAGAATGAGCAGTTCTTC. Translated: CASSGGASGSKNEQFF.

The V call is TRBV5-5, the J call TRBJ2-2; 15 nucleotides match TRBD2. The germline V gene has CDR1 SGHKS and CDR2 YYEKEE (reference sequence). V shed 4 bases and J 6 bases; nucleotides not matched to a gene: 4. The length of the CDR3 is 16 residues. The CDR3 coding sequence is TGTGCCAGCAGCGGAGGACTAGCGGGAGGGTCCGGGGAGCTGTTTTTT. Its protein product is CASSGGLAGGSGELFF.

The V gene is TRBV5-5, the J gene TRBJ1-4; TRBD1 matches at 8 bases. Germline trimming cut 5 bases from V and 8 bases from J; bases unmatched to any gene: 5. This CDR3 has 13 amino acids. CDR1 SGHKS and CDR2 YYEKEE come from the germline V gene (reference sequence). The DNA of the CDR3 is TGTGCCAGCAGGACCGGGACAGGAGAAAAACTGTTTTTT. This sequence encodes CASRTGTGEKLFF.

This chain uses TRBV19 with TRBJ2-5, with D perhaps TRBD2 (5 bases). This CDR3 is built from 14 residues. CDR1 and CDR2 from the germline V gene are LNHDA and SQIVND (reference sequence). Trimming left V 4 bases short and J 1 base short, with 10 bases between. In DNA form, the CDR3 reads TGTGCCAGTAGTACCCCACTAGGCCAAGAGACCCAGTACTTC. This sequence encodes CASSTPLGQETQYF.

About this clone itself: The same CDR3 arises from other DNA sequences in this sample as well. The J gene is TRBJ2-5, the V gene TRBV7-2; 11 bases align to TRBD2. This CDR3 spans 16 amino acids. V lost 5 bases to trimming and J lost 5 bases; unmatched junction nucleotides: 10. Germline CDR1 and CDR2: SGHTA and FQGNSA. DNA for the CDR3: TGTGCCAGCAGCAGGGGATTAGCGGGAGGGCGCGAGACCCAGTACTTC. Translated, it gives CASSRGLAGGRETQYF.

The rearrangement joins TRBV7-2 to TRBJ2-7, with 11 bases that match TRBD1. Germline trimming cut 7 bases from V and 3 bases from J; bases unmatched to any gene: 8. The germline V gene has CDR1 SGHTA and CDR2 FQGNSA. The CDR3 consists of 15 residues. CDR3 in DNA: TGTGCCAGCACCTCGGGACAGGGGGGATTCTACGAGCAGTACTTC. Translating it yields CASTSGQGGFYEQYF. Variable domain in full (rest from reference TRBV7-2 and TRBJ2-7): GAGVSQSPSNKVTEKGKDVELRCDPISGHTALYWYRQSLGQGLEFLIYFQGNSAPDKSGLPSDRFSAERTGGSVSTLTIQRTQQEDSAVYLCASTSGQGGFYEQYFGPGTRLTVT.

CDR3 nucleotides: TGTGCCAGCAGTTCCCCGGGACAGGGAAGGGCTGAAGCTTTCTTT. This translates into CASSSPGQGRAEAFF. V usage is TRBV6-6 and J usage is TRBJ1-1, with 9 nucleotides matching TRBD1. Germline V CDR1 and CDR2: MNHNY, SVGAGI (reference sequence). This CDR3 comprises 15 residues. Trimming took 4 bases from V and 6 from J; bases not matched to a gene: 9.